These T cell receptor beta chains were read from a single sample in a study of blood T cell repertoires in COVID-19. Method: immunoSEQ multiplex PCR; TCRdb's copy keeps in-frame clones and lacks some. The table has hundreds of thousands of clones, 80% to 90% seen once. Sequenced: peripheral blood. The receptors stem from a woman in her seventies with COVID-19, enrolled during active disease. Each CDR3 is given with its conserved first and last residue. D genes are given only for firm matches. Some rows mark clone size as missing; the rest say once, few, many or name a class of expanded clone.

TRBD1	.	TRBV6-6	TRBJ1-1	TGTGCCAGCAGAACAGGGGTCGACACTGAAGCTTTCTTT	CASRTGVDTEAFF
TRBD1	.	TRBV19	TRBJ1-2	TGTGCCAGTAGTACTAGGGGGCTCCCCTATGGCTACACCTTC	CASSTRGLPYGYTF
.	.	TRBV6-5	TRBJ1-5	TGTGCCAGCACGGTGCATAGCAATCAGCCCCAGCATTTT	CASTVHSNQPQHF
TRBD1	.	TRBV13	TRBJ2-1	TGTGCCAGCAGCCAGGGGGACAGGGCGTGGAATGAGCAGTTCTTC	CASSQGDRAWNEQFF
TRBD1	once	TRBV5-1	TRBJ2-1	TGCGCCAGCAGCCTGGGGACAGGGAGTTACAATGAGCAGTTCTTC	CASSLGTGSYNEQFF
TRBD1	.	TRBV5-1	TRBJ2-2	TGCGCCAGCAGCTTGGAATGGGACAGGGCTTTCGGGGAGCTGTTTTTT	CASSLEWDRAFGELFF
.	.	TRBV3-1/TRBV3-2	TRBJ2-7	TGTGCCAGCAGCCATCCCGGGACAAGACCCTACGAGCAGTACTTC	CASSHPGTRPYEQYF
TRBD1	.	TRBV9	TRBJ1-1	TGTGCCAGCAGTCGACAGGGGGGTGAGAACACTGAAGCTTTCTTT	CASSRQGGENTEAFF
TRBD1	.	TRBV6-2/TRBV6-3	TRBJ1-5	TGTGCCAGCAGTTTACGGGACAGGGTGGGCAATCAGCCCCAGCATTTT	CASSLRDRVGNQPQHF
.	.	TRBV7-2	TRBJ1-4	TGTGCCAGCAGCCCGACAGCCTCAACTAATGAAAAACTGTTTTTT	CASSPTASTNEKLFF
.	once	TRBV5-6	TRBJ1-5	TGTGCCAGCAGCTTGTTGACAGGCTACTTCGAGAACCAGCCCCAGCATTTT	CASSLLTGYFENQPQHF
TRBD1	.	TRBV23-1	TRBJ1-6	TGCGCCAGCATGACCGGGACAGGGGGCTTTAATTCACCCCTCCACTTT	CASMTGTGGFNSPLHF
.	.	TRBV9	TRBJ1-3	TGTGCCAGCACCTTAGACAGGCCAGACCCCATATATTTT	CASTLDRPDPIYF
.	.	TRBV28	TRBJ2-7	TGTGCCAGCAGTGTAGGGGGCGGGGCCTACGAGCAGTACTTC	CASSVGGGAYEQYF
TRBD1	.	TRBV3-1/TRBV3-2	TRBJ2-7	TGTGCCAGCAGCCTACTACCGGGACAGAGCTACGAGCAGTACTTC	CASSLLPGQSYEQYF
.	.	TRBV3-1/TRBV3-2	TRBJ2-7	TGTGCCAGTTTGGGGGGGGGCCCTTTCTACGAGCAGTACTTC	CASLGGGPFYEQYF
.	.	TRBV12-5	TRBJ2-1	TGTGCTAGTGGTTTGGTACTTGAAAGCTCCTACAATGAGCAGTTCTTC	CASGLVLESSYNEQFF
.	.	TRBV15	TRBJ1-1	TGTGCCACCAGCGACAGGTCTAACACTGAAGCTTTCTTT	CATSDRSNTEAFF
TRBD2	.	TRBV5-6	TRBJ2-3	TGTGCCAGCAGCTCCTTAGCGGGGGGCGACACAGATACGCAGTATTTT	CASSSLAGGDTDTQYF
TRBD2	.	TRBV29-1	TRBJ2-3	TGCAGCGTTGGGACTAGCGGGGGGCCTAGCACAGATACGCAGTATTTT	CSVGTSGGPSTDTQYF
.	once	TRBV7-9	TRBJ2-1	TGTGCCAGCAGCTTAGATGATGCGGATGAGCAGTTCTTC	CASSLDDADEQFF
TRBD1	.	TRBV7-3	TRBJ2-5	TGTGCCAGCAGCCCGTTCAGGGGGCGGGAGACCCAGTACTTC	CASSPFRGRETQYF
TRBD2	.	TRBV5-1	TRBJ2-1	TGCGCCAGCAGCTTGGGTGGGGCGGGGGGCTACTTTAGCTCCTACAATGAGCAGTTCTTC	CASSLGGAGGYFSSYNEQFF
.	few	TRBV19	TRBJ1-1	TGTGCCAGTAGTCCTTTGACAGAGTGGGCTTTCTTT	CASSPLTEWAFF
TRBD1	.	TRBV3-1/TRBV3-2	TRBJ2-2	TGTGCCAGCAGCCAAGTTAGGGGGACAGGGAACACCGGGGAGCTGTTTTTT	CASSQVRGTGNTGELFF
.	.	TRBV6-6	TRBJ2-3	TGTGCCAGCAGGGACAGCTTATTTGATACGCAGTATTTT	CASRDSLFDTQYF
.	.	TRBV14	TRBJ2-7	TGTGCCAGCAGCCCTCCTCGGGCCGACGGGGTAGAGCAGTACTTC	CASSPPRADGVEQYF
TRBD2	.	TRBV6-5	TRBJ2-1	TGTGCCAGCACCCTCGGGGGGGCATACAATGAGCAGTTCTTC	CASTLGGAYNEQFF
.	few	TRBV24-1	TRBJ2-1	TGTGCCACCAGTGATCCCCGTCTAGCTCACAATGAGCAGTTCTTC	CATSDPRLAHNEQFF
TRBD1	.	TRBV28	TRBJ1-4	TGTGCCAGCAGTCGGGCCGACAGGGATGGCGAAAAACTGTTTTTT	CASSRADRDGEKLFF
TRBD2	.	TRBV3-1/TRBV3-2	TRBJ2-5	TGTGCCAGCAGCCAAGGACTAGCGGGGGCCCCCATTAAGGTGGACCAGTACTTC	CASSQGLAGAPIKVDQYF
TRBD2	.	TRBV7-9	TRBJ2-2	TGTGCCAGCAGTTCTAGAGGTCCCACAGCGGGGACCGGGGAGCTGTTTTTT	CASSSRGPTAGTGELFF
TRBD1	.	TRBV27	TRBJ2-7	TGTGCCAGCAGTCTAGGGACAGAAGACTACGAGCAGTACTTC	CASSLGTEDYEQYF
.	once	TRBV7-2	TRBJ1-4	TGTGCCAGCAGCTTGTGGGGGGGTAATGAAAAACTGTTTTTT	CASSLWGGNEKLFF
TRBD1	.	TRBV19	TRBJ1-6	TGTGCCAGTAGTACGGACAGGGCCACTAATTCACCCCTCCACTTT	CASSTDRATNSPLHF
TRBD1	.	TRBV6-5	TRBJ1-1	TGTGCCAGCAGTTACGGGACAGGAGAAGCTTTCTTT	CASSYGTGEAFF
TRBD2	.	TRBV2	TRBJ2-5	TGTGCCAGCAGCCAGGGACTAGCGGGGGGCGGAGAGACCCAGTACTTC	CASSQGLAGGGETQYF
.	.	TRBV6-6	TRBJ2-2	TGTGCCAGCAGTTATCCGCGGGGGCGATCACCCGGGGAGCTGTTTTTT	CASSYPRGRSPGELFF
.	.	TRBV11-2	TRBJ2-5	TGTGCCAGCAGCTTAGAATATGGACACAAAGAGACCCAGTACTTC	CASSLEYGHKETQYF
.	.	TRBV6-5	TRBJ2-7	TGTGCCAGCCCCGGGTACGAGCAGTACTTC	CASPGYEQYF
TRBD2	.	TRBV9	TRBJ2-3	TGTGCCAGCAGCGTAGGCTGGGGGGGTACCACAGATACGCAGTATTTT	CASSVGWGGTTDTQYF
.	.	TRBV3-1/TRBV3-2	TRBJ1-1	TGTGCCAGCAGCCACCTACAGGGAGTGAACACTGAAGCTTTCTTT	CASSHLQGVNTEAFF
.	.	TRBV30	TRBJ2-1	TGTGCCTGGAGTGTACAACTAGCAGTAAATGAGCAGTTCTTC	CAWSVQLAVNEQFF
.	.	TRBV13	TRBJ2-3	TGTGCCAGCAGCTACCGAGGGGAGGGGGGGCAACGCACAGATACGCAGTATTTT	CASSYRGEGGQRTDTQYF
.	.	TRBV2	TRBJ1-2	TGTGCCAGCAGTGAACCACAGGTTCTCTATGGCTACACCTTC	CASSEPQVLYGYTF
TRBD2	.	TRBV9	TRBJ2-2	TGTGCCAGCAGCGTAGGCGGGGGGGCCTACACCGGGGAGCTGTTTTTT	CASSVGGGAYTGELFF
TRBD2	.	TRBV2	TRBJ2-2	TGTGCCATGGGATGGGACTACACCACCGGGGAGCTGTTTTTT	CAMGWDYTTGELFF
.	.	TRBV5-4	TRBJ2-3	TGTGCCAGCACCCGAGGGGGGGCGTTTAGCACAGATACGCAGTATTTT	CASTRGGAFSTDTQYF
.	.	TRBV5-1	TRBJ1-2	TGCGCCAGCAGCTTGGAGGTCAGGGGATCTGGCTACACCTTC	CASSLEVRGSGYTF
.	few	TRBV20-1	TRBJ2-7	TGCAGTGCTGCAGGGTTCGACGAGCAGTACTTC	CSAAGFDEQYF
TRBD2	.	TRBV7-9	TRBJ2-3	TGTGCCAGCAGCTCCGGACTAGCGGGGGGCCTGTCCACAGATACGCAGTATTTT	CASSSGLAGGLSTDTQYF